The sequence of this T cell receptor beta chain was determined in a study of shared clonotypes between healthy human individuals. A deep-level run was used for the assay. Libraries were prepared by immunoSEQ multiplex PCR; TCRdb keeps only in-frame clonotypes and omits some of them. The data show about 2 million clones, 90% to 95% seen once. With regard to this clone: Its specificity is not known.

Points from the study as a whole: Naive subsets, compared against memory subsets, generally had larger estimated richness values. For sorted subsets, rarefaction showed incomplete sequencing despite large depth.

In germline, CDR1 is MNHNY, CDR2 SVGAGI (reference sequence). Trimming stripped 6 bases from V and 1 base from J, with 13 bases between. The length of the CDR3 is 15 residues. Sequencing used naive CD4+ T cells sorted from blood. Sample subset: CD45RA+ positively selected. The clonotype comes from a man between 18 and 29 years old in good health. This chain links TRBV6-6 with TRBJ1-5; tentative D call: TRBD1 (5 bases). The CDR3 DNA sequence: TGTGCCAGCAGAGCAGGGAGGGAGAGCAATCAGCCCCAGCATTTT. It codes for CASRAGRESNQPQHF.